This is a list of T cell receptor beta chains from one sample in a study of blood T cells in healthy people across ages. TCRdb reanalysed the 5' RACE reads using MiXCR and keeps one entry per CDR3 protein. The sample yields over 550,000 distinct CDR3 sequences, approximately 30% seen once. Sequencing was carried out using blood. The receptors stem from a woman over 75 in good health. The CDR3 runs from the conserved cysteine through the conserved F or W. D genes are given only for firm matches. A row's size may be missing; if present it is once, few, many or a size class.

size: .
J: TRBJ1-5
V: TRBV10-3
length: 14
D: .
DNA: TGTGCCATCAGTGAGCCCGGGGGTGTTCAGCCCCAGCATTTT
CDR3: CAISEPGGVQPQHF

size: few
J: TRBJ1-1
V: TRBV20-1
length: 14
D: .
DNA: TGCAGTGCTAACCCCGTTCAGGCGAACACTGAAGCTTTCTTT
CDR3: CSANPVQANTEAFF

size: .
J: TRBJ2-2
V: TRBV24-1
length: 16
D: TRBD1
DNA: TGTGCCACCAGCTGGGGGACAGGAGTGAACACCGGGGAGCTGTTTTTT
CDR3: CATSWGTGVNTGELFF

size: .
J: TRBJ1-1
V: TRBV11-3
length: 15
D: TRBD1
DNA: TGTGCCAGCAGCTCAGGGGGGCCGGTGAACACTGAAGCTTTCTTT
CDR3: CASSSGGPVNTEAFF

size: .
J: TRBJ2-5
V: TRBV7-2
length: 14
D: .
DNA: TGTGCCAGCAGCCCACCGGGAAACCAAGAGACCCAGTACTTC
CDR3: CASSPPGNQETQYF

size: many
J: TRBJ2-1
V: TRBV7-3
length: 13
D: .
DNA: TGTGCCAGTGCTTGGGCGTCTCAGAATGAGCAGTTCTTC
CDR3: CASAWASQNEQFF

size: many
J: TRBJ2-1
V: TRBV4-3
length: 15
D: TRBD2
DNA: TGCGCCAGCAGCCGCAGCGGGGACCCCGTCCATGAGCAGTTCTTC
CDR3: CASSRSGDPVHEQFF

size: .
J: TRBJ2-1
V: TRBV6-6
length: 15
D: TRBD1
DNA: TGTGCCAGCCTCGCGCGGGACAGGGAAAGTAAGACCCGGTTCTTC
CDR3: CASLARDRESKTRFF

size: many
J: TRBJ2-5
V: TRBV10-3
length: 13
D: .
DNA: TGTGCCATCAACGACGGTGTTGTGGAGACCCAGTACTTC
CDR3: CAINDGVVETQYF

size: once
J: TRBJ2-1
V: TRBV5-6
length: 15
D: .
DNA: TGTGCCAGCAGTGTCTCACTGGACGATACTAATGAGCAGTTCTTC
CDR3: CASSVSLDDTNEQFF

size: many
J: TRBJ2-5
V: TRBV7-2
length: 16
D: TRBD2
DNA: TGTGCCAGCAGCCGCGCCAGCGGGGGGTACCAAGAGACCCAGTACTTC
CDR3: CASSRASGGYQETQYF

size: many
J: TRBJ2-3
V: TRBV12-3/TRBV12-4
length: 16
D: .
DNA: TGTGCCAGCAGATCAGGACGAGGGCCGAGGGCAGATACGCAGTATTTT
CDR3: CASRSGRGPRADTQYF

size: .
J: TRBJ2-1
V: TRBV30
length: 11
D: .
DNA: TGTGCCGGGAGCTCCTACAATGAGCAGTTCTTC
CDR3: CAGSSYNEQFF

size: many
J: TRBJ2-1
V: TRBV7-2
length: 15
D: TRBD1
DNA: TGTGCCAGCAGATTCGGACAGGGGGGCTACAATGAGCAGTTCTTC
CDR3: CASRFGQGGYNEQFF

size: many
J: TRBJ1-6
V: TRBV20-1
length: 14
D: TRBD1
DNA: TGCAGTGCTAGGTACAGGGGGCGAGACTCACCCCTCCACTTT
CDR3: CSARYRGRDSPLHF

size: many
J: TRBJ1-2
V: TRBV5-7
length: 17
D: .
DNA: TGTGCCAGCAGCTCCTTCAGGGCGGCGCGGGCTTACTATGGCTACACCTTC
CDR3: CASSSFRAARAYYGYTF

size: many
J: TRBJ1-2
V: TRBV30
length: 13
D: TRBD1
DNA: TGTGCCTGGAGTCGGGACAGGGGGCGAGGCTACACCTTC
CDR3: CAWSRDRGRGYTF

size: many
J: TRBJ2-3
V: TRBV2
length: 16
D: TRBD1
DNA: TGTGCCAGCAGTGAAGAGACAGGGGGCCAGGGGGGTACGCAGTATTTT
CDR3: CASSEETGGQGGTQYF

size: many
J: TRBJ2-7
V: TRBV7-9
length: 18
D: TRBD1
DNA: TGTGCCAGCAGCTCTCACAGGGGGCGGGGCCTTAGGATCTACGAGCAGTACTTC
CDR3: CASSSHRGRGLRIYEQYF

size: .
J: TRBJ2-5
V: TRBV6-5
length: 17
D: TRBD2
DNA: TGTGCCAGCAGTTACTCCCCTACTAGCGGGGGAAACAATGAGCAGTACTTC
CDR3: CASSYSPTSGGNNEQYF

size: many
J: TRBJ1-5
V: TRBV12-3/TRBV12-4
length: 16
D: .
DNA: TGTGCCAGCAGTTTATCGGGGGGAAGGAGCAATCAGCCCCAGCATTTT
CDR3: CASSLSGGRSNQPQHF

size: .
J: TRBJ2-7
V: TRBV7-2
length: 17
D: .
DNA: TGTGCCAGCAGCTTAGGCGTAACAGGCAGCTCCCACAATGAGCAGTACTTC
CDR3: CASSLGVTGSSHNEQYF

size: .
J: TRBJ2-1
V: TRBV29-1
length: 17
D: TRBD2
DNA: TGCAGCGTTGATCCTCCGGGACTAGCGACCAGAGGCAATGAGCAGTTCTTC
CDR3: CSVDPPGLATRGNEQFF

size: once
J: TRBJ1-1
V: TRBV20-1
length: 13
D: .
DNA: TGCAGTGCTAGAGACCGAGACAGGTTTGAAGCTTTCTTT
CDR3: CSARDRDRFEAFF

size: few
J: TRBJ1-1
V: TRBV7-3
length: 14
D: .
DNA: TGTGCCAGCAGCTCACAGGGCTTGAACACTGAAGCTTTCTTT
CDR3: CASSSQGLNTEAFF

size: .
J: TRBJ1-4
V: TRBV18
length: 17
D: .
DNA: TGTGCCAGCTCACCTTTGACAGGACTTGCAACTAATGAAAAACTGTTTTTT
CDR3: CASSPLTGLATNEKLFF

size: many
J: TRBJ2-1
V: TRBV9
length: 16
D: TRBD2
DNA: TGTGCCAGCAGCGTATTAGCGGGGGGGCCGTCTAATGAGCAGTTCTTC
CDR3: CASSVLAGGPSNEQFF

size: many
J: TRBJ2-3
V: TRBV6-4
length: 15
D: TRBD2
DNA: TGTGCCAGCAGCCCCACTAGCGGGGTTCCCGGGGCGCAGTATTTT
CDR3: CASSPTSGVPGAQYF